These 31 T cell receptor beta chains were all obtained from the same sample, sequenced in a study of blood T cell repertoires in COVID-19. This table comes from immunoSEQ multiplex PCR, and its TCRdb copy is limited to in-frame clones, with some not included. The top ten hold about 12% of the sample, which has under 200,000 clones, 84% seen once. Source material: PBMCs or T cells enriched from blood (not recorded which). Receptor source: a man in his forties or fifties who had recovered from COVID-19.

The V and J genes are TRBV19 and TRBJ2-1; D is possibly TRBD2 (6 bases). Germline CDR1 LNHDA, CDR2 SQIVND (reference sequence). Trimming pared 4 bases from V and 3 bases from J, leaving 16 bases between. The CDR3 length is 16 residues. In DNA, the CDR3 is TGTGCCAGTAGTACCGCCCACGAGACTAGCTACAATGAGCAGTTCTTC. Translating gives CASSTAHETSYNEQFF.

V and J are TRBV12-3 or TRBV12-4 and TRBJ1-1; D possibly corresponds to TRBD1 (5 bases). V dropped 5 bases and J dropped 1 base, with 8 bases sitting between them. The CDR3 totals 13 residues. Here the CDR3 reads CASSQQENTEAFF. As DNA, the CDR3 is TGTGCCAGCAGTCAACAGGAGAACACTGAAGCTTTCTTT.

This clone was detected only a few times. The rearrangement links TRBV10-3 to TRBJ2-1, with 11 bases aligning to TRBD2. V lost 3 bases to trimming and J lost 10 bases; unmatched junction nucleotides: 5. The CDR3 covers 14 residues. Germline V gives CDR1 ENHRY, CDR2 SYGVKD. The CDR3 region is CAISDSGGAREQFF. The CDR3, as DNA: TGTGCCATCAGTGATAGCGGGGGGGCAAGGGAGCAGTTCTTC.

The CDR3 spells CASSYSGAGANVLTF. CDR3 DNA sequence: TGTGCCAGCAGTTACTCAGGGGCTGGGGCCAACGTCCTGACTTTC. The chain recombines TRBV6-2 or TRBV6-3 with TRBJ2-6; TRBD1 might be the D (5 bases). The CDR3 totals 15 residues. The germline V gene has CDR1 MNHEY and CDR2 SVGEGT. Trimming shortened V by 0 bases and J by 2 bases, and 5 bases separated the two germline ends.

The V and J genes are TRBV24-1 and TRBJ1-2; 10 bases are shared with TRBD1. The trim removed 4 bases at V and 3 bases at J, leaving 4 bases unmatched. Germline values: CDR1 KGHDR, CDR2 SFDVKD. The CDR3 is 15 residues long. Written as DNA, the CDR3 is TGTGCCACCAGTGACACCGGGACAGGGGACTATGGCTACACCTTC. This gives the protein CATSDTGTGDYGYTF.

There are a few counts of this clone. This chain uses TRBV7-8 with TRBJ1-6, with D unclear. Trimming removed 1 base from V and 7 bases from J, with 14 bases in between. Germline loops: CDR1 SGHVS, CDR2 FQNEAQ. The CDR3 consists of 16 residues. CDR3 residues: CASSLDIPQANSPLHF. The CDR3 DNA is TGTGCCAGCAGCTTAGATATCCCCCAGGCGAATTCACCCCTCCACTTT. Variable domain in full (rest from reference TRBV7-8 and TRBJ1-6): GAGVSQSPRYKVAKRGQDVALRCDPISGHVSLFWYQQALGQGPEFLTYFQNEAQLDKSGLPSDRFFAERPEGSVSTLKIQRTQQEDSAVYLCASSLDIPQANSPLHFGNGTRLTVT.

The chain uses TRBV19 and TRBJ1-1; no clear D gene. Per the germline V gene, CDR1 is LNHDA and CDR2 is SQIVND (reference sequence). Trimming took off 5 bases at V and 13 bases at J, with 17 bases between the two ends. CDR3 length: 12 residues. CDR3 region: CASSAPRQEGFF. CDR3 DNA sequence: TGTGCCAGTAGTGCGCCAAGGCAGGAGGGTTTCTTT.

This chain joins TRBV4-1 and TRBJ2-1, with D possibly TRBD2 on 5 matching bases. The germline V and J ends were trimmed by 4 bases and 0 bases, with 7 bases remaining between them. This CDR3 has 14 amino acids. CDR1 is MGHRA and CDR2 is YSYEKL in the germline V gene. This chain's CDR3 is CASSPGLSYNEQFF. CDR3 bases: TGCGCCAGCAGCCCAGGACTCTCCTACAATGAGCAGTTCTTC.

V usage is TRBV7-9 and J usage is TRBJ1-2; D gene unclear. The CDR3 has 16 amino acids. The germline V gene encodes CDR1 SEHNR and CDR2 FQNEAQ (reference sequence). The V end lost 1 base, the J end lost 2 bases, and 14 bases lay between the germline ends. The CDR3 sequence: CASSLDPSIVNYGYTF. CDR3 coding DNA: TGTGCCAGCAGCTTAGACCCCTCGATAGTAAACTATGGCTACACCTTC. The full variable domain, rest sourced from reference TRBV7-9 and TRBJ1-2, is DTGVSQNPRHKITKRGQNVTFRCDPISEHNRLYWYRQTLGQGPEFLTYFQNEAQLEKSRLLSDRFSAERPKGSFSTLEIQRTEQGDSAMYLCASSLDPSIVNYGYTFGSGTRLTVV.

The chain combines TRBV11-2 with TRBJ1-1, with a tentative D call TRBD1 (5 bases). Trimming removed 3 bases from V and 4 bases from J, with 24 bases in between. The CDR3 covers 18 residues. Germline V gene data show CDR1 as SGHAT and CDR2 as FQNNGV. This chain's CDR3 is CASSLVFGSGVGRTEAFF. The CDR3 DNA reads as TGTGCCAGCAGCTTGGTTTTTGGTTCGGGGGTGGGCCGCACTGAAGCTTTCTTT.

The rearrangement uses TRBV18 and TRBJ1-4; D gene unclear. The germline gives CDR1 KGHSH, CDR2 LQKENI. The CDR3 has 19 amino acids. The germline V and J ends were trimmed by 0 bases and 0 bases, with 17 bases remaining between them. The CDR3 nucleotides are TGTGCCAGCTCACCACCGAGGGCGGGGATAGCCGCAACTAATGAAAAACTGTTTTTT. It encodes CASSPPRAGIAATNEKLFF. Looking up the rest from reference TRBV18 and TRBJ1-4 gives the full variable domain: NAGVMQNPRHLVRRRGQEARLRCSPMKGHSHVYWYRQLPEEGLKFMVYLQKENIIDESGMPKERFSAEFPKEGPSILRIQQVVRGDSAAYFCASSPPRAGIAATNEKLFFGSGTQLSVL.

This sequence joins TRBV7-9 and TRBJ1-3, with D unclear. The CDR3 extends over 16 amino acids. Germline CDR1 reads SEHNR; CDR2 reads FQNEAQ (reference sequence). V lost 5 bases to trimming and J lost 4 bases, with 18 bases between them. CDR3 residues: CASSALSSGSGNTIYF. The CDR3 coding sequence is TGTGCCAGCAGCGCCCTTTCGTCAGGCTCGGGAAACACCATATATTTT.

This chain links TRBV5-8 with TRBJ1-1; D possibly corresponds to TRBD1 (5 bases). The CDR3 runs 16 residues. V was cut by 5 bases and J by 1 base, with 18 bases left in between. The V gene's germline CDR1 is SGHTS and CDR2 YDEGEE. DNA of the CDR3: TGTGCCAGCAGTCCGTTGGGGGGACCCAGGAACACTGAAGCTTTCTTT. Its translation: CASSPLGGPRNTEAFF.

The chain couples TRBV10-3 to TRBJ2-7; TRBD1 aligns across 7 bases. CDR1 is ENHRY, CDR2 SYGVKD, per germline. CDR3 length: 15 residues. V lost 5 bases, J lost 3 bases, and 10 bases stayed unmatched. The CDR3 protein is CAISRQGRRGYEQYF. The CDR3 DNA reads TGTGCCATCAGTCGACAGGGTCGTCGAGGCTACGAGCAGTACTTC.

The chain joins TRBV18 to TRBJ2-1; possible D gene TRBD1, 6 bases. V lost 2 bases and J 5 bases, leaving 13 bases between the germline ends. Germline lookup yields CDR1 KGHSH and CDR2 LQKENI. The CDR3 extends over 15 amino acids. CDR3 sequence reads: CASSPEGDPDNEQFF. In DNA, the CDR3 is TGTGCCAGCTCACCAGAGGGGGATCCCGACAATGAGCAGTTCTTC.

Regarding this clone: One end of the junction is discordant with germline, which a read error may explain. The rearrangement links TRBV12-5 to TRBJ2-1; 7 bases are a match to TRBD2. CDR3 length: 15 amino acids. Germline values: CDR1 LGHNT, CDR2 FRNRAP. The CDR3 DNA reads TGTGCTAGTGCTTTGTCGGGGGGCTCCTACAATGAGCAGTTCTTC. Protein sequence: CASALSGGSYNEQFF. Together with reference TRBV12-5 and TRBJ2-1, the CDR3 gives the full variable domain: DARVTQTPRHKVTEMGQEVTMRCQPILGHNTVFWYRQTMMQGLELLAYFRNRAPLDDSGMPKDRFSAEMPDATLATLKIQPSEPRDSAVYFCASALSGGSYNEQFFGPGTRLTVL.

This rearrangement joins TRBV7-2 to TRBJ2-1; 7 bases align to TRBD1. The CDR3 runs to 12 residues. J was trimmed by 8 bases and V by 5 bases; bases with no gene match: 3. Germline CDR1 is SGHTA and CDR2 is FQGNSA. In DNA, the CDR3 is TGTGCCAGCAGCCAACAGGGGTATGAGCAGTTCTTC. Encoded protein: CASSQQGYEQFF.

In its sample, this clone was seen once. The chain carries TRBV6-6 and TRBJ2-2; D might be TRBD2 (7 bases). V lost 2 bases to trimming and J lost 4 bases, with 11 bases between them. This CDR3 comprises 15 residues. Germline V gene data show CDR1 as MNHNY and CDR2 as SVGAGI (reference sequence). The CDR3 spells CASSYAGEGTGELFF. The CDR3 coding sequence is TGTGCCAGCAGTTACGCAGGGGAGGGCACCGGGGAGCTGTTTTTT.

This chain uses TRBV18 with TRBJ2-3; a weak D match, TRBD1 (5 bases). The germline V gene encodes CDR1 KGHSH and CDR2 LQKENI. The CDR3 runs to 16 residues. V lost 2 bases to trimming and J lost 0 bases, with 12 bases between them. The CDR3 sequence is CASSPGQGSSTDTQYF. CDR3 sequence (DNA): TGTGCCAGCTCACCAGGTCAGGGATCGAGCACAGATACGCAGTATTTT.

The chain recombines TRBV29-1 with TRBJ1-1; 8 bases are a match to TRBD1. V lost 5 bases to trimming and J lost 1 base; unmatched junction nucleotides: 0. CDR3 length: 12 amino acids. The germline V gene encodes CDR1 SQVTM and CDR2 ANQGSEA. In DNA form, the CDR3 reads TGCAGCGTTCAGGGGGCGAACACTGAAGCTTTCTTT. It translates to CSVQGANTEAFF.

The gene calls are TRBV6-5 and TRBJ1-1; a weak D match, TRBD1 (5 bases). CDR1 and CDR2 (germline): MNHEY, SVGAGI. This CDR3 has 14 residues. Trimming pared 5 bases from V and 4 bases from J, leaving 14 bases between. Here the CDR3 reads CASSLFPGVTEAFF. DNA of the CDR3: TGTGCCAGCAGTCTATTCCCGGGGGTCACTGAAGCTTTCTTT.

This clone was seen just once. The chain carries TRBV7-6 and TRBJ1-1, with D perhaps TRBD1 (6 bases). V shed 2 bases and J shed 1 base, with 14 bases lying between them. The CDR3 runs 16 residues. Germline values: CDR1 SGHVS, CDR2 FNYEAQ. CDR3 residues: CASSLLQGLGNTEAFF. CDR3 sequence (DNA): TGTGCCAGCAGCTTATTGCAGGGGCTGGGGAACACTGAAGCTTTCTTT. Filled out from reference TRBV7-6 and TRBJ1-1, the complete variable domain reads GAGVSQSPRYKVTKRGQDVALRCDPISGHVSLYWYRQALGQGPEFLTYFNYEAQQDKSGLPNDRFSAERPEGSISTLTIQRTEQRDSAMYRCASSLLQGLGNTEAFFGQGTRLTVV.

This rearrangement joins TRBV4-3 to TRBJ1-2; perhaps TRBD1 as D (5 bases). The CDR3 contains 15 residues. Germline V gives CDR1 LGHNA, CDR2 YSLEER. V dropped 4 bases and J dropped 7 bases, with 19 bases sitting between them. The CDR3: CASSLSNSGFTGYTF. The CDR3 coding sequence is TGCGCCAGCAGCCTATCAAATTCAGGGTTTACTGGCTACACCTTC.

The sample holds one count of this clone. The chain couples TRBV2 to TRBJ1-2, with no clear D. There are 14 residues in the CDR3. V was shortened by 6 bases and J by 2 bases, with 13 bases between the two germline ends. Germline V CDR1 and CDR2: SNHLY, FYNNEI. The CDR3 here is CASRLERRNYGYTF. DNA for the CDR3: TGTGCCAGCAGATTGGAACGGAGAAACTATGGCTACACCTTC.

This chain uses TRBV7-3 with TRBJ1-5; D is ambiguous. The CDR3 is made up of 19 amino acids. Germline lookup yields CDR1 SGHTA and CDR2 FQGTGA. V dropped 5 bases and J dropped 0 bases, with 23 bases sitting between them. The DNA of the CDR3 is TGTGCCAGCAGCGGAGGAAGGTTGGCTCGGGGTCCTAGCAATCAGCCCCAGCATTTT. Encoded protein: CASSGGRLARGPSNQPQHF.

The genes are TRBV3-1 (or the pseudogene TRBV3-2) and TRBJ1-6, with D possibly TRBD1 on 6 matching bases. V gave up 4 bases and J gave up 7 bases, with 14 bases separating them. The CDR3 has 15 amino acids. CDR1 and CDR2 (germline): LGHDT, YNNKEL (reference sequence). CDR3 in amino acids: CASSPRDTANSPLHF. In nucleotides, the CDR3 is TGTGCCAGCAGCCCCCGGGACACCGCGAATTCACCCCTCCACTTT.

This clone was observed at least ten times. The chain joins TRBV7-6 to TRBJ2-1, with TRBD2 matching 12 bases. Unmatched junction bases numbered 3, after V lost 1 base and J lost 2 bases. This CDR3 region has 17 residues. Germline CDR1 is SGHVS and CDR2 is FNYEAQ. The CDR3 reads CASSLELAGGTYNEQFF. The CDR3 DNA sequence: TGTGCCAGCAGCTTAGAACTAGCGGGGGGCACCTACAATGAGCAGTTCTTC.

The CDR3 protein is CASLVEGNTEAFF. CDR3 coding DNA: TGTGCCAGCTTGGTAGAGGGGAACACTGAAGCTTTCTTT. This chain connects TRBV6-5 to TRBJ1-1; D not resolved. The germline CDR1 and CDR2 sequences are MNHEY and SVGAGI. Between the trimmed V and J ends, which lost 8 bases and 1 base, there was a span of 11 bases. This CDR3 contains 13 residues.

The chain employs TRBV3-1 (or the pseudogene TRBV3-2) and TRBJ2-5; the match to TRBD2 covers 14 bases. From germline, CDR1 is LGHDT and CDR2 YNNKEL (reference sequence). The CDR3 consists of 17 residues. V dropped 4 bases and J dropped 4; count of bases not matched to a gene: 8. The chain's CDR3 is CASSPGLAGGFLETQYF. The DNA for the CDR3 is TGTGCCAGCAGCCCAGGACTAGCGGGGGGTTTCCTAGAGACCCAGTACTTC.

In its sample, this clone was seen a few times. The chain has TRBV6-5 and TRBJ2-2; TRBD2 matches at 8 bases. CDR3 size: 15 residues. From germline, CDR1 is MNHEY and CDR2 SVGAGI. J lost 4 bases, V lost 6 bases, and 7 bases had no gene match. The CDR3 bases are TGTGCCAGCAGCCAGGGACTAGGGGCCACCGGGGAGCTGTTTTTT. Residues: CASSQGLGATGELFF.

This clone has only one observation. The chain links TRBV7-2 to TRBJ2-5; 7 bases are shared with TRBD2. CDR3 length equals 15 residues. Per germline, CDR1 SGHTA and CDR2 FQGNSA. J lost 4 bases, V lost 1 base, and 6 bases had no gene match. The CDR3 region is CASSLDTGGGETQYF. The CDR3, as DNA: TGTGCCAGCAGCTTAGACACGGGGGGAGGAGAGACCCAGTACTTC. Full variable domain (outside the CDR3, taken from reference TRBV7-2 and TRBJ2-5): GAGVSQSPSNKVTEKGKDVELRCDPISGHTALYWYRQSLGQGLEFLIYFQGNSAPDKSGLPSDRFSAERTGGSVSTLTIQRTQQEDSAVYLCASSLDTGGGETQYFGPGTRLLVL.